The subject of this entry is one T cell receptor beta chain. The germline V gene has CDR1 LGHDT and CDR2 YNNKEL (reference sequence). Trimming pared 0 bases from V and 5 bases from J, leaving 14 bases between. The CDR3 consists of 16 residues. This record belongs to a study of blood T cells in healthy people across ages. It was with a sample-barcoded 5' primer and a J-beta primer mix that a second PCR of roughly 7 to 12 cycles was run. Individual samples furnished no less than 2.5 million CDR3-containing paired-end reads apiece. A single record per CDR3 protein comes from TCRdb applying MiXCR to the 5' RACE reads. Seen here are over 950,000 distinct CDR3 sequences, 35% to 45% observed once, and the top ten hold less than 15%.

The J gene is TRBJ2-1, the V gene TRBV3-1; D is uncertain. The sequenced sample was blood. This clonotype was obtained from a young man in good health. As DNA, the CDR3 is TGTGCCAGCAGCCAAGATAGGGCCCCGGAAGACAATGAGCAGTTCTTC. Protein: CASSQDRAPEDNEQFF.